Below are 4 T cell receptor beta chains sequenced from a single sample in a study of breast tumors, draining lymph nodes, adjacent tissues. Samples came from axillary lymph nodes draining the breast cancer. Each CDR3 protein is one row after TCRdb ran MiXCR on the multiplex PCR reads. Seen here are roughly 110,000 distinct CDR3 sequences, less than 40% observed once, and the top ten hold 5.5% to 6%. The sample was axillary lymph node tissue. The receptors were sampled from a female donor with breast cancer. Some clones in this sample may be carry-over from other donors' samples.

This clonotype was picked up many times. The chain links TRBV20-1 to TRBJ2-1; D gene ambiguous. Germline V lookup: CDR1 DFQATT, CDR2 SNEGSKA (reference sequence). The CDR3 covers 15 residues. V was clipped by 5 bases and J by 1 base, with 15 bases between them. This CDR3 is CSAQRYRSSYNEQFF. The CDR3 DNA follows: TGCAGTGCTCAAAGATATAGGAGTTCCTACAATGAGCAGTTCTTC.

This clonotype was observed at least ten times. This sequence joins TRBV20-1 and TRBJ2-5; D might be TRBD2 (7 bases). The V and J ends lost 2 bases and 9 bases respectively, with 37 bases between them. This CDR3 is built from 20 residues. Germline V gives CDR1 DFQATT, CDR2 SNEGSKA (reference sequence). In nucleotides, the CDR3 is TGCAGTGCTAGAATCAACCGGGGTGACTCCACCGGGGGGCCGGCTGTGTCCCAGTACTTC. This sequence encodes CSARINRGDSTGGPAVSQYF.

This clonotype has just a few counts. This sequence joins TRBV6-1 and TRBJ2-1; perhaps D is TRBD1 or TRBD2 (5 bases each). The CDR3 runs 15 residues. The V and J ends lost 5 bases and 4 bases respectively, with 15 bases between them. The V gene's germline CDR1 is MNHNS and CDR2 SASEGT. CDR3 nucleotide sequence: TGTGCCAGCAGTCTTCCGGGACGGACTTACAATGAGCAGTTCTTC. This sequence encodes CASSLPGRTYNEQFF.

The chain employs TRBV6-2 or TRBV6-3 and TRBJ2-7, with 9 positions matching TRBD1. The CDR3 sequence is 14 residues long. Per the germline V gene, CDR1 is MNHEY and CDR2 is SVGEGT. V lost 5 bases and J lost 3; bases outside the gene matches: 5. The CDR3 loop is CASSPGQGDYEQYF. The CDR3 DNA reads TGTGCCAGCAGTCCGGGACAGGGAGACTACGAGCAGTACTTC.